This T cell receptor beta chain emerged from a study of identical twins. Points from the study as a whole: Because invariant MAIT and iNKT cells could be present, zero-insertion analyses could be partly confounded. The abundant beta clonotypes from cord blood had fewer insertions, and memory repertoires had none of this.

The V gene lost 3 bases and the J gene lost 3 bases, with 23 bases spanning the gap. Germline loops: CDR1 SNHLY, CDR2 FYNNEI. The CDR3 has 18 residues. This clonotype was detected only a few times. Its antigen is unknown. TCRdb re-called the 5' RACE reads with MiXCR, one entry per CDR3 protein. In the table there are about 810,000 distinct CDR3 sequences, roughly an eighth of which are singletons. The same data also went into a second study, on yellow fever vaccine responses in identical twins.

This clonotype originated in a woman younger than 35 in good health. Sequencing was carried out using PBMCs. The V call is TRBV2, the J call TRBJ1-2, with unresolved D. CDR3 amino acids: CASSDFLGFGSGDYGYTF. In DNA form, the CDR3 reads TGTGCCAGCAGTGATTTCTTAGGCTTTGGGAGTGGTGACTATGGCTACACCTTC.